This T cell receptor (beta chain) derives from a study of CD8+ T cells in alopecia areata. Turning to the study itself: Treated patients took oral tofacitinib at 5 to 10 mg twice daily. Tofacitinib administration persisted for 6 to 18 months, succeeded by 6 months off drug.

Extracted RNA was reverse transcribed, and the resulting cDNA served as sequencing template. The data were produced by immunoSEQ multiplex PCR, yet TCRdb's version contains in-frame clones alone and is incomplete. The repertoire consists of roughly 280,000 clones, with 60% occurring once and the leading ten covering about 0.93%. Treatment denoted: oral pan-JAK inhibitor, 5-10 mg twice daily. The CDR3 spans 15 residues. The V gene end was trimmed by 4 bases and the J gene end by 6 bases; junction bases not matched to a gene: 10. From germline, CDR1 is SGHKS and CDR2 YYEKEE (reference sequence). With regard to this clone: What it binds is not known.

Study-level findings and limits: Tofacitinib produced a significant decrease in scalp clonality and in expanded CD8+ clones among the top 100. Many expanded lesional clones persisted during tofacitinib (in both scalp and blood).

This specimen consisted of CD4+ T cells sorted from blood, obtained around week 54, from a patient treated with tofacitinib. The chain employs TRBV5-5 and TRBJ1-2, with 9 nucleotides matching TRBD1. The sequence was collected from a human donor with alopecia areata. The CDR3 reads CASSQEDRGADGYTF. The CDR3, as DNA: TGTGCCAGCAGCCAAGAGGACAGGGGTGCCGATGGCTACACCTTC.